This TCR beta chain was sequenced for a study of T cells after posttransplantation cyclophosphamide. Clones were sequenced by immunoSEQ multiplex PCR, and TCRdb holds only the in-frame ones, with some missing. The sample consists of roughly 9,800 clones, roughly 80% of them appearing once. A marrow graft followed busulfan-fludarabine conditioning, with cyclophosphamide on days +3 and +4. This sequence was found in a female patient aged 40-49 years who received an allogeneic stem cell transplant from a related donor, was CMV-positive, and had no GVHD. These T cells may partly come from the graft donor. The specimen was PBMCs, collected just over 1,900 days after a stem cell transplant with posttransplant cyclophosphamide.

The CDR3 is CASSYPRQSLNYGYTF. CDR3 DNA: TGTGCCAGCAGTTACCCCCGACAGAGTCTAAACTATGGCTACACCTTC. The chain joins TRBV6-7 to TRBJ1-2; D perhaps matches TRBD1 (5 bases). TRBV6-7 is flagged as an ORF with uncertain function. The CDR3 totals 16 residues. V was clipped by 2 bases and J by 2 bases, with 15 bases between them.